This entry concerns a single T cell receptor (beta chain). Its antigen is unidentified. The CDR3 contains 16 residues. The data originate from a study of untreated major depressive disorder. Overall study findings and caveats: TRBV05-01 (Vbeta 5.1) usage was higher in CD4+ T cells of depressed patients than controls.

Profiling relied on immunoSEQ multiplex PCR, and the TCRdb table lists in-frame clones only, not all of them. Of about 25,000 clones listed, about 89% are singletons. The source material was CD4+ T cells from PBMCs. The gene calls are TRBV21-1 and TRBJ1-3; the table's D call of TRBD1 was not tested on the DNA. TRBV21-1 counts as a pseudogene. The sequence was obtained from a woman in her twenties or thirties with major depressive disorder. The CDR3 region has the DNA TGTGCCAGCAGCAAAGAGGTAGGGGGAAGTGGAAACACCATATATTTT. Its translation is CASSKEVGGSGNTIYF.